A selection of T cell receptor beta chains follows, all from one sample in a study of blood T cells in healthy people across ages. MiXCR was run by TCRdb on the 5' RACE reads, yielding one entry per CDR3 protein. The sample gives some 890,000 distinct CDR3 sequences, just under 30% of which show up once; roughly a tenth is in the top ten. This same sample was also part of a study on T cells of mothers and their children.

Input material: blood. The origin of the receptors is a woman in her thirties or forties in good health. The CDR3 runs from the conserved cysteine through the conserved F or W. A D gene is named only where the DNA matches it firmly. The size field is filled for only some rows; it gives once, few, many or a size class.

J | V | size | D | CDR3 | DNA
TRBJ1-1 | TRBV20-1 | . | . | CSAPREGGRTEAFF | TGCAGTGCTCCCAGAGAGGGAGGGCGGACTGAAGCTTTCTTT
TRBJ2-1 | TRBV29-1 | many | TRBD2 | CSVGGLAGGLNEQFF | TGCAGCGTTGGAGGGCTAGCGGGGGGCTTGAATGAGCAGTTCTTC
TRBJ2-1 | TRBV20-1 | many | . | CSARVGRARSYNEQFF | TGCAGTGCCCGAGTTGGGAGAGCCAGATCCTACAATGAGCAGTTCTTC
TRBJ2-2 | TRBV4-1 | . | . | CASSQGVAGLHTGELFF | TGCGCCAGCAGCCAAGGAGTGGCAGGGTTGCACACCGGGGAGCTGTTTTTT
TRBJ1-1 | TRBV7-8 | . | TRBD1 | CTSSLGTGGFSEAFF | TGTACCAGCAGCCTAGGGACAGGGGGGTTCTCTGAAGCTTTCTTT
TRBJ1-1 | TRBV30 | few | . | CARQGNTEAFF | TGTGCCCGCCAAGGGAACACTGAAGCTTTCTTT
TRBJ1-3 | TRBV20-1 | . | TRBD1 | CSARSTGGTNTIYF | TGCAGTGCTAGATCGACAGGGGGAACAAACACCATATATTTT
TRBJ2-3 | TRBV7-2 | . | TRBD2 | CASSGVAGDTDTQYF | TGTGCCAGCAGCGGCGTTGCGGGGGACACAGATACGCAGTATTTT
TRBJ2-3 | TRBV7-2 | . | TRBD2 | CASSSGRTTDTQYF | TGTGCCAGCAGCTCCGGGAGGACGACAGATACGCAGTATTTT
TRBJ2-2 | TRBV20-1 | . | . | CSAPQTGELFF | TGCAGTGCTCCGCAGACCGGGGAGCTGTTTTTT
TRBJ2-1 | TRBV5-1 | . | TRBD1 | CASSFAGTGANEQFF | TGCGCCAGCAGCTTCGCTGGGACAGGGGCCAATGAGCAGTTCTTC
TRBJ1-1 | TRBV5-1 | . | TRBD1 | CASSGTGGAWEAFF | TGCGCCAGCAGCGGGACAGGGGGCGCTTGGGAAGCTTTCTTT
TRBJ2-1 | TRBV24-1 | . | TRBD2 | CATSDSTERGGSYNEQFF | TGTGCCACCAGTGATAGCACGGAGCGGGGGGGTTCCTACAATGAGCAGTTCTTC
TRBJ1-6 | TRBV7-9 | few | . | CASSTRTDYNSPLHF | TGTGCCAGCAGCACCCGGACGGACTATAATTCACCCCTCCACTTT
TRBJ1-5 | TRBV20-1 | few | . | CSARLVGVPSNQPQHF | TGCAGTGCTAGACTCGTGGGTGTCCCTAGCAATCAGCCCCAGCATTTT
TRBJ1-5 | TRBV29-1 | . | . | CSVGGNSNQLQHF | TGCAGCGTTGGCGGCAATAGTAATCAGCTCCAGCATTTT
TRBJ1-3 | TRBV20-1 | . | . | CSARDGKTVGNTIYF | TGCAGTGCTAGAGATGGGAAGACAGTAGGAAACACCATATATTTT
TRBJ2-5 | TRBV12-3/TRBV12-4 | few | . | CASTWTGETQYF | TGTGCCAGCACGTGGACGGGGGAGACCCAGTACTTC
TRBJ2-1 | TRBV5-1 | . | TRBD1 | CASSVPGQVPYNEQFF | TGCGCCAGCAGCGTACCGGGACAGGTCCCCTACAATGAGCAGTTCTTC
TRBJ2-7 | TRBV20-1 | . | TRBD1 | CSASGTAHEQYF | TGCAGTGCTTCCGGGACAGCCCACGAGCAGTACTTC
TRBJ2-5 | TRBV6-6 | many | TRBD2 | CASRRPTSAGETQYF | TGTGCCAGCAGACGTCCGACTAGCGCGGGGGAGACCCAGTACTTC
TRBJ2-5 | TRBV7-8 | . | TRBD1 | CASSFRQGGRVKETQYF | TGTGCCAGCAGCTTTCGACAGGGGGGGAGGGTGAAAGAGACCCAGTACTTC
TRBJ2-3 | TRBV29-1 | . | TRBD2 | CSVAAGGRDTQYF | TGCAGCGTTGCGGCGGGGGGGCGAGATACGCAGTATTTT
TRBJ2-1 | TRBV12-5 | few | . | CASGLEYNEQFF | TGTGCTAGTGGTTTGGAGTACAATGAGCAGTTCTTC
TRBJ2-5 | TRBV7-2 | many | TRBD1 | CASSFPRTGNQETQYF | TGTGCCAGCAGCTTTCCTAGGACAGGGAACCAAGAGACCCAGTACTTC
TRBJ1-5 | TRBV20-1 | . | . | CSAARTGKPSNQPQHF | TGCAGTGCCGCCCGTACAGGAAAACCCAGCAATCAGCCCCAGCATTTT
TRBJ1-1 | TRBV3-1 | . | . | CASSQVATEAFF | TGTGCCAGCAGCCAAGTAGCCACTGAAGCTTTCTTT
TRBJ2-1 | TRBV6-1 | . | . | CASSEASRGSSYNEQFF | TGTGCCAGCAGTGAAGCGTCGCGAGGGAGCTCCTACAATGAGCAGTTCTTC
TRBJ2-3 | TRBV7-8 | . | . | CASSTEANRADTQYF | TGTGCCAGCAGCACAGAGGCAAACAGGGCAGATACGCAGTATTTT
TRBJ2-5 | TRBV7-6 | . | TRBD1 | CASSFTTGAGETQYF | TGTGCCAGCAGCTTTACGACAGGGGCAGGGGAGACCCAGTACTTC
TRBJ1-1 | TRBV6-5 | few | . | CASSYSIGVNTEAFF | TGTGCCAGCAGTTACTCAATCGGGGTCAACACTGAAGCTTTCTTT
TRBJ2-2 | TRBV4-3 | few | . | CASSQHAGKTGELFF | TGCGCCAGCAGTCAACACGCAGGGAAGACCGGGGAGCTGTTTTTT
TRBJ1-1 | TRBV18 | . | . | CASSPLQVSGTEAFF | TGTGCCAGCTCACCCTTACAGGTTTCTGGCACTGAAGCTTTCTTT
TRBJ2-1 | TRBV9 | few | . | CASSSSYRMDEQFF | TGTGCCAGCAGCTCCTCCTACAGGATGGATGAGCAGTTCTTC
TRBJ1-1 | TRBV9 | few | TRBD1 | CASSGPGQGVTEAFF | TGTGCCAGCAGCGGGCCGGGACAGGGCGTCACTGAAGCTTTCTTT
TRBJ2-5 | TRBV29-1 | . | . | CSGQEDYQETQYF | TGCAGCGGACAGGAAGACTACCAAGAGACCCAGTACTTC
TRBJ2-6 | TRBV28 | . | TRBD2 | CASGLAGGLSGANVLTF | TGTGCCAGCGGTCTAGCGGGGGGCCTCTCTGGGGCCAACGTCCTGACTTTC
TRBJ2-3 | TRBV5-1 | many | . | CASRKDSQDTQYF | TGCGCCAGCAGAAAGGACAGCCAAGATACGCAGTATTTT
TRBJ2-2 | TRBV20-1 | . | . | CSARGAETNTGELFF | TGCAGTGCCCGAGGGGCAGAAACGAACACCGGGGAGCTGTTTTTT
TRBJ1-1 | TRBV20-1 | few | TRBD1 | CSATGQGDTEAFF | TGCAGTGCTACCGGACAGGGAGACACTGAAGCTTTCTTT
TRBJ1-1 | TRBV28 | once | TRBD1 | CASSPRQGFGAEAFF | TGTGCCAGCAGTCCCCGACAGGGGTTTGGAGCTGAAGCTTTCTTT
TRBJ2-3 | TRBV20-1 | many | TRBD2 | CSASLTSGQEYF | TGCAGTGCTAGCCTGACTAGCGGGCAGGAGTATTTT
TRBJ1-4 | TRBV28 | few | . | CATRGGWIRNEKLFF | TGTGCCACTAGGGGCGGCTGGATACGCAATGAAAAACTGTTTTTT
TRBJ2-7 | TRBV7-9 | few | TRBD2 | CASSTGTSGIHEQYF | TGTGCCAGCAGTACCGGGACTAGCGGTATCCACGAGCAGTACTTC
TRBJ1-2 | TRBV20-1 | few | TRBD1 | CSADRDSLTF | TGCAGTGCGGACAGGGATTCTCTCACCTTC
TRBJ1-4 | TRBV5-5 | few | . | CASSLGPSDEKLFF | TGTGCCAGCAGCCTGGGACCGTCCGATGAAAAACTGTTTTTT
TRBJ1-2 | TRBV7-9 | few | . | CASSSGEYGYTF | TGTGCCAGCAGCTCCGGAGAGTATGGCTACACCTTC
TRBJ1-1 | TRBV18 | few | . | CASSPLTSENTEAFF | TGTGCCAGCTCACCTTTGACATCAGAGAACACTGAAGCTTTCTTT
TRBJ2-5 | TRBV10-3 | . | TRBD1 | CAISETGQGALEAQYF | TGTGCCATCAGTGAAACTGGACAGGGGGCTTTGGAGGCCCAGTACTTC
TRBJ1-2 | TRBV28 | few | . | CASSFVQGGGYTF | TGTGCCAGCAGTTTCGTACAGGGTGGTGGCTACACCTTC
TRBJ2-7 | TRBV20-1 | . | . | CSAITGGDSYNEQYF | TGCAGTGCCATCACGGGCGGGGATTCCTACAATGAGCAGTACTTC